This TCR beta chain was sequenced in a study of T cells in Graves' hyperthyroidism and ophthalmopathy. Those patients with uncontrolled infection, other autoimmune disease, pregnancy or lactation were excluded. Germline V lookup: CDR1 MRHNA, CDR2 SNTAGT. The V end lost 4 bases, the J end lost 9 bases, and 16 bases lay between the germline ends. The CDR3 loop spans 14 amino acids. Only a few counts were recorded for this clonotype. TCR beta CDR3 regions were amplified from RNA transcripts. The HTBI primer set drove a first-round RT-PCR of the TCR CDR3. TCRdb reprocessed the multiplex PCR reads via MiXCR and lists one record per CDR3 protein. Of around 440,000 distinct CDR3 sequences in the sample, roughly 14% were seen once.

The TCR was taken from a woman younger than 30 with Graves' hyperthyroidism. The chain combines TRBV6-4 with TRBJ2-1, with D perhaps TRBD2 (6 bases). The sample consisted of blood. CDR3 amino acids: CASSAADYDREQFF. The CDR3 nucleotides are TGTGCCAGCAGTGCCGCGGACTATGACCGTGAGCAGTTCTTC.